The sequence of this TCR beta chain was determined in a study of vaccination and CD4 T cells after COVID-19. The overall study: Samples after vaccination came a median roughly eleven weeks past dose two, ranging 14 to 241. Every culture used as a control got a CEFX pool, an HIV-1 Nef pool, or no peptide.

Oncomine TCR Beta short-read sequencing was applied to DNA from cultured CD4+ T cells. A single record per CDR3 protein comes from TCRdb applying MiXCR to the PCR reads. The repertoire has approximately 12,000 distinct CDR3 sequences, about 38% of them found once; the top ten carry roughly a quarter. Germline-derived CDR1 and CDR2 are SEHNR and FQNEAQ (reference sequence). The CDR3 is 14 residues long. Trimming cost V 5 bases and J 5 bases, with 13 bases left between them. This clonotype has only a few counts. No antigen is known for it. Study outcomes and limitations: A median 86.3% of convalescent patients' SARS-CoV-2-reactive clones emerged only after vaccination.

Sample treatment: roughly 10-day PBMC culture with coronavirus spike peptide pools or control peptides (ViraFEST assay). This sequence originates from a human donor with COVID-19. Sequenced sample: cultured CD4+ T cells from blood. This chain joins TRBV7-9 and TRBJ2-1; D may be TRBD2 (5 bases). The CDR3 DNA is TGTGCCAGCAGCCGGGGTGGATTGGACAATGAGCAGTTCTTC. Its protein product is CASSRGGLDNEQFF.